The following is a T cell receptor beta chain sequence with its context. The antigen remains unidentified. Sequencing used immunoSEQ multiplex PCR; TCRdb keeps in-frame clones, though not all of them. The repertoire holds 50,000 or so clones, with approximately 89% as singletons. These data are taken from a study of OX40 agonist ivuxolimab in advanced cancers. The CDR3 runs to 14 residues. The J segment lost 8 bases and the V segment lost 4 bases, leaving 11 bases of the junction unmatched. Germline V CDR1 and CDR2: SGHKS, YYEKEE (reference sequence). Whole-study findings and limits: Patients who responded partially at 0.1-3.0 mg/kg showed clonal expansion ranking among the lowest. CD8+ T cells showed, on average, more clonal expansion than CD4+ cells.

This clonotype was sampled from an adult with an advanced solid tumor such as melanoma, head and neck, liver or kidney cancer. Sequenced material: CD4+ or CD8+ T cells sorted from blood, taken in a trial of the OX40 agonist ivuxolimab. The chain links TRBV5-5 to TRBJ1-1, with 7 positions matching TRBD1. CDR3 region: CASSVIGTASEAFF. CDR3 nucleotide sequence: TGTGCCAGCAGCGTCATAGGGACAGCCTCAGAAGCTTTCTTT.